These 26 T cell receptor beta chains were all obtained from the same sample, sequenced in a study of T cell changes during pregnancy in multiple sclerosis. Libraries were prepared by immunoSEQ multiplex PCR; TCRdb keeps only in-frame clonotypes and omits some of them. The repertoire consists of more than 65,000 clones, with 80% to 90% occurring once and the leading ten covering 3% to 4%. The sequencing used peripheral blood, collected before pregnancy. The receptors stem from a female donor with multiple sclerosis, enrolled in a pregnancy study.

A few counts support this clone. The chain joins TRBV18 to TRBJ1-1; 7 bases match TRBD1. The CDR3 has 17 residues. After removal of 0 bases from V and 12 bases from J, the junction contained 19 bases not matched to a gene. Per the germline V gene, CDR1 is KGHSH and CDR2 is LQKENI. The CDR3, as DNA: TGTGCCAGCTCACCACCGGAGGGTCCCGCAGGGGGAAAGGGGACTTTCTTT. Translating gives CASSPPEGPAGGKGTFF.

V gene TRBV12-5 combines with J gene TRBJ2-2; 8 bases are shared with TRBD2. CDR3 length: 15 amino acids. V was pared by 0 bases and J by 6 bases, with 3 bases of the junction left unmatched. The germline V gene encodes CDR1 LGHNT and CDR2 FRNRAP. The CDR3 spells CASGLVLLAAGELFF. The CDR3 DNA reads TGTGCTAGTGGTTTGGTATTACTAGCGGCCGGGGAGCTGTTTTTT.

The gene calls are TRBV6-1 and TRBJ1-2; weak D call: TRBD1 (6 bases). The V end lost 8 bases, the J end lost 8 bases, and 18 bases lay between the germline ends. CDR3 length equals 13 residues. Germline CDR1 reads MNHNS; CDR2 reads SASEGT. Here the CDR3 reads CASLPGHLLGYTF. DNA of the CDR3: TGTGCCAGCCTCCCGGGACATCTTTTGGGCTACACCTTC.

This CDR3 reads CASSVYSDSYEQYF. The CDR3 DNA follows: TGTGCCAGCTCAGTATATTCGGACAGCTACGAGCAGTACTTC. The chain uses TRBV18 and TRBJ2-7, with D perhaps TRBD1 (6 bases). The CDR3 spans 14 residues. CDR1 is KGHSH and CDR2 is LQKENI in the germline V gene. V was pared by 5 bases and J by 3 bases, with 14 bases between.

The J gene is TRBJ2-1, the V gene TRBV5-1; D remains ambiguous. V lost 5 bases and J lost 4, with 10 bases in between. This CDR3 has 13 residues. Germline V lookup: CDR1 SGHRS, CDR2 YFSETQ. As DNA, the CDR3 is TGCGCCAGCAGTAACTTGCTGTACAATGAGCAGTTCTTC. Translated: CASSNLLYNEQFF.

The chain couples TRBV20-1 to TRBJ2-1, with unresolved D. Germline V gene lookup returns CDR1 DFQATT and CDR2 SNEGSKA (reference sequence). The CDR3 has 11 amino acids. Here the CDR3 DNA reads TGCAGCGTTTCGGAGATCGGCCTAGAGTTCTTC. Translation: CSVSEIGLEFF.

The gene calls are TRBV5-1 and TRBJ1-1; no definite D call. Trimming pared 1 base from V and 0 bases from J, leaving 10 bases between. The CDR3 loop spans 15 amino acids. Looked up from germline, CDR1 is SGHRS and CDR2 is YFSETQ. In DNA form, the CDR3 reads TGCGCCAGCAGCTTGTTTAAGGAGATGAACACTGAAGCTTTCTTT. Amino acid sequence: CASSLFKEMNTEAFF.

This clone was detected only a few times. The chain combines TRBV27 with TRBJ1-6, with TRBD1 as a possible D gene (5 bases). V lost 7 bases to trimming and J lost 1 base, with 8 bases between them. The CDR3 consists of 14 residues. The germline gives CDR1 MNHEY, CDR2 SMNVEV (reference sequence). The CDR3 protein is CASTQGSYNSPLHF. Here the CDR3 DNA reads TGTGCCAGCACCCAGGGTTCCTATAATTCACCCCTCCACTTT.

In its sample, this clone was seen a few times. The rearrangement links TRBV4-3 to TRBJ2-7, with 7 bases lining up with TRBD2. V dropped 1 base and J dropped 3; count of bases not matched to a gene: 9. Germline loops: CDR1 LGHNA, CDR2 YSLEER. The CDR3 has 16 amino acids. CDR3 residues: CASSQAVGRGSYEQYF. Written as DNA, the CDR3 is TGCGCCAGCAGCCAAGCCGTGGGGCGGGGGAGCTACGAGCAGTACTTC.

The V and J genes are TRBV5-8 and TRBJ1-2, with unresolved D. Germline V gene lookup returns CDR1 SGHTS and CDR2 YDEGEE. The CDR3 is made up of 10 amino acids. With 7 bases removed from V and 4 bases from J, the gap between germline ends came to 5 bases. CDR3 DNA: TGTGCCAGCTACAGCTATGGCTACACCTTC. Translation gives CASYSYGYTF.

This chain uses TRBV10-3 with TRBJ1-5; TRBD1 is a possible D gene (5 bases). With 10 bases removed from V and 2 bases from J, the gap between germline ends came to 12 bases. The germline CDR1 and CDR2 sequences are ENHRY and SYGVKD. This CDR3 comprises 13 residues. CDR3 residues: CATRAGRNQPQHF. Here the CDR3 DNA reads TGTGCCACACGGGCGGGGCGCAATCAGCCCCAGCATTTT.

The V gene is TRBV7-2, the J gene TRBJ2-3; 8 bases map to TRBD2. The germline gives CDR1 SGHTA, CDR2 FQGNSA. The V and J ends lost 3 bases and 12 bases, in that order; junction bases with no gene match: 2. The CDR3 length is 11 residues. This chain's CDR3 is CASSLGLVQYF. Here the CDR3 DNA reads TGTGCCAGCAGCTTGGGACTAGTTCAGTATTTT.

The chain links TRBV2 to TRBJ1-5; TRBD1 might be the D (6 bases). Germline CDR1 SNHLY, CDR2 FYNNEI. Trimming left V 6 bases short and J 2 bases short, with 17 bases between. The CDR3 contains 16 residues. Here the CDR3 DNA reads TGTGCCAGCAGCACCCGGACGGGGGGCGGCAATCAGCCCCAGCATTTT. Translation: CASSTRTGGGNQPQHF.

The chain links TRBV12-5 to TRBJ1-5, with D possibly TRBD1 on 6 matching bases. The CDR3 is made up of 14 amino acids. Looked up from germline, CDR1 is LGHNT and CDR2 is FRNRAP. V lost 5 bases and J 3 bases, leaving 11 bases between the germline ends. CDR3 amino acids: CASGQDSTNQPQHF. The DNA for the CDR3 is TGTGCTAGTGGTCAGGACAGTACCAATCAGCCCCAGCATTTT.

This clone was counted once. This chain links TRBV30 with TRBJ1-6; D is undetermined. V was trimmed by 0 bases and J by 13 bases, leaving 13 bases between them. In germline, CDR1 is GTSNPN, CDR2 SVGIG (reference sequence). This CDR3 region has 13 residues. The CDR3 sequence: CAWSVYGEGPLHF. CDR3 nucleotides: TGTGCCTGGAGTGTCTACGGGGAAGGGCCCCTCCACTTT.

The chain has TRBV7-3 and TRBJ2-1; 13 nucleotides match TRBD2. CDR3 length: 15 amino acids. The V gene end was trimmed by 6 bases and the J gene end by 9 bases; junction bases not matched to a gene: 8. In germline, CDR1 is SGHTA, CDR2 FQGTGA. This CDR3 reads CASRLLAGGPSEQFF. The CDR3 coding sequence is TGTGCCAGCAGGCTACTAGCGGGGGGGCCGAGTGAGCAGTTCTTC.

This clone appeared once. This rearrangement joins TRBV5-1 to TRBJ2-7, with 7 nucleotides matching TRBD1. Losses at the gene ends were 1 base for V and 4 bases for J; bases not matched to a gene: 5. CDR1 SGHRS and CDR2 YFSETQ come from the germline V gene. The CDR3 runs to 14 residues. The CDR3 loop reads CASSLSGGSYEQYF. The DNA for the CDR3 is TGCGCCAGCAGCTTGTCAGGGGGATCGTACGAGCAGTACTTC.

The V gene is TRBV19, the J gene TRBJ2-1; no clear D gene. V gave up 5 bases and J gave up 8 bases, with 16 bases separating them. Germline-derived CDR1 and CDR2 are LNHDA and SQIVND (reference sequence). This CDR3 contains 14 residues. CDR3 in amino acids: CASSPLSPPHEQFF. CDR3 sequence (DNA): TGTGCCAGTAGTCCCCTGTCCCCCCCCCATGAGCAGTTCTTC.

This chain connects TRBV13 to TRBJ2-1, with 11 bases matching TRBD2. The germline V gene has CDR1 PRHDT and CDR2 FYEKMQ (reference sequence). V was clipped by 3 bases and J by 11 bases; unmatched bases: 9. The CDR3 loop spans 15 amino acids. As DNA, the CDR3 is TGTGCCAGCAGCTTTGACGAGGCTAGCGGGAGGCAGCAGTTCTTC. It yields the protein CASSFDEASGRQQFF.

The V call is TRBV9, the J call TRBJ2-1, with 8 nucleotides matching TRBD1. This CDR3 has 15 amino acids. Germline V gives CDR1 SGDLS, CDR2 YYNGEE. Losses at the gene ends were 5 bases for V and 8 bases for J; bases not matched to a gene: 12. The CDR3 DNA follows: TGTGCCAGCAGTGCAGACAGGGGCCGTTTCCATGAGCAGTTCTTC. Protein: CASSADRGRFHEQFF.

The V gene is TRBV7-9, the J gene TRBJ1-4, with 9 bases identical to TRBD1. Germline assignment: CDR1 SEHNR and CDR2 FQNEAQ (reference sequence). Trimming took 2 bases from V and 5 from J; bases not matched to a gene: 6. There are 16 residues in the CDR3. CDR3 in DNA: TGTGCCAGCAGCTTATCCGGGACAGGGTCCAATGAAAAACTGTTTTTT. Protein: CASSLSGTGSNEKLFF. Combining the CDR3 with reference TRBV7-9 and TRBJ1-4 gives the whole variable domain DTGVSQNPRHKITKRGQNVTFRCDPISEHNRLYWYRQTLGQGPEFLTYFQNEAQLEKSRLLSDRFSAERPKGSFSTLEIQRTEQGDSAMYLCASSLSGTGSNEKLFFGSGTQLSVL.

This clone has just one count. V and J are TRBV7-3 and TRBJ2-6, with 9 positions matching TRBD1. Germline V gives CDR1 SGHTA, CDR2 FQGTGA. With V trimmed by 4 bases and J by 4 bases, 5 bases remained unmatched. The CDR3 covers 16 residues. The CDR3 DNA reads TGTGCCAGCAGCTCCTGGACAGGGGCCGGGGCCAACGTCCTGACTTTC. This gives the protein CASSSWTGAGANVLTF.

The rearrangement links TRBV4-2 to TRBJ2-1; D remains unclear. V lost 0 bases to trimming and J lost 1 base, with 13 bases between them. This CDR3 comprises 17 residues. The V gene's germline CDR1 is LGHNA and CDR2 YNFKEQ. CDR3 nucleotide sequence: TGTGCCAGCAGCCAAGATGGAGAAGCGTCGTCCTACAATGAGCAGTTCTTC. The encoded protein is CASSQDGEASSYNEQFF.

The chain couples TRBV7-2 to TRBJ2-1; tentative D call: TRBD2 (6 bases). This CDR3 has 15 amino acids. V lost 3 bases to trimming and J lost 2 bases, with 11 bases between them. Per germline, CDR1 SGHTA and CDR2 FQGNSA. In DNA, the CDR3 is TGTGCCAGCAGCTTTTTAGCGGAGCCCTACAATGAGCAGTTCTTC. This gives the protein CASSFLAEPYNEQFF.

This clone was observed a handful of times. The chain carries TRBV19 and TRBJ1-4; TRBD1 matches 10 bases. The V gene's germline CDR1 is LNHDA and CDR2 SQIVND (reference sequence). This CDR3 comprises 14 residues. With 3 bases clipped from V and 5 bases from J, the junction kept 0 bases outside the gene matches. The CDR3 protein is CASSMGQGNEKLFF. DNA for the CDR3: TGTGCCAGTAGTATGGGACAGGGGAATGAAAAACTGTTTTTT.

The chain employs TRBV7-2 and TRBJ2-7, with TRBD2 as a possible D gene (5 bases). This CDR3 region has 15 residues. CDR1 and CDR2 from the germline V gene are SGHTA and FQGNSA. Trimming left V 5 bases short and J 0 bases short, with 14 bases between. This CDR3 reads CASSPLPGISYEQYF. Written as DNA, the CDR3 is TGTGCCAGCAGCCCATTACCGGGGATCTCCTACGAGCAGTACTTC. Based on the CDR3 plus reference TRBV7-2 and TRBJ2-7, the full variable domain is GAGVSQSPSNKVTEKGKDVELRCDPISGHTALYWYRQSLGQGLEFLIYFQGNSAPDKSGLPSDRFSAERTGGSVSTLTIQRTQQEDSAVYLCASSPLPGISYEQYFGPGTRLTVT.